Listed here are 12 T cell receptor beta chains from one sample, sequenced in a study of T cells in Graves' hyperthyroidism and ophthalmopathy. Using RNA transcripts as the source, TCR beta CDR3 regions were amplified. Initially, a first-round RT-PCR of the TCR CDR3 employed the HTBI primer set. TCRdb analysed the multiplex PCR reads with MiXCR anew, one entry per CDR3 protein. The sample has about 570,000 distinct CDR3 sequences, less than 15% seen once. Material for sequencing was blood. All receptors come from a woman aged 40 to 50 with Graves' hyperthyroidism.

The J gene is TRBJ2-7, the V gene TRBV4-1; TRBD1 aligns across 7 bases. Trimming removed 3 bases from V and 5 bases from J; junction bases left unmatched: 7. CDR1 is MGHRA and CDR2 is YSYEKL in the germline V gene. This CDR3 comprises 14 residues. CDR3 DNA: TGCGCCAGCAGCCAGCAGACAGGGCTCCACGAGCAGTACTTC. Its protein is CASSQQTGLHEQYF.

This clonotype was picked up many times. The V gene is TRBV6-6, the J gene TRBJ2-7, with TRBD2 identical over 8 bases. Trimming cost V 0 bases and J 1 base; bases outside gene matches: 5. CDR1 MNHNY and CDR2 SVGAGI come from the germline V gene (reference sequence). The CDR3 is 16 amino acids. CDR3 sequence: CASSYSALAESYEQYF. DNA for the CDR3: TGTGCCAGCAGTTACTCGGCACTAGCGGAATCCTACGAGCAGTACTTC.

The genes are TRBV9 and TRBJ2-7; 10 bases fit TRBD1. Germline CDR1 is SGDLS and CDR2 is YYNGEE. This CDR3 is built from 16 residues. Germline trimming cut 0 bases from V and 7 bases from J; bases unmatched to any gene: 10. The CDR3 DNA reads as TGTGCCAGCAGCGTAGGTCCGACCGGACAGGGGGGAGAGCAGTACTTC. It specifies CASSVGPTGQGGEQYF.

The CDR3 region has the DNA TGTGCCAGCAGCCTCCCGGAGGACTCAGGAGCGAAAACGCAGTATTTT. Translated, it gives CASSLPEDSGAKTQYF. The chain has TRBV5-4 and TRBJ2-3; a weak D match, TRBD2 (5 bases). The CDR3 length is 16 residues. V gave up 4 bases and J gave up 9 bases, with 24 bases separating them. CDR1 is SGHNT, CDR2 YYREEE, per germline (reference sequence).

The CDR3 DNA is TGTGCCAGCAGCTTGGAACAGGGGCTCAAGCAGCCCCAGCATTTT. Translation gives CASSLEQGLKQPQHF. The chain couples TRBV5-6 to TRBJ1-5; 7 bases agree with TRBD1. CDR1 and CDR2 (germline): SGHDT, YYEEEE. The V and J ends lost 0 bases and 7 bases, in that order; junction bases with no gene match: 7. The CDR3 runs 15 residues.

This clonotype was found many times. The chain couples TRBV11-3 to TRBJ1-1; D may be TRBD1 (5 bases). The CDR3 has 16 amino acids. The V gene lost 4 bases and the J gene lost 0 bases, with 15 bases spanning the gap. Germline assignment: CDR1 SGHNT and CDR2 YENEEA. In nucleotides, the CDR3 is TGTGCCAGCAGCTCCCCCCCGGGACCTTTGAACACTGAAGCTTTCTTT. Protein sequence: CASSSPPGPLNTEAFF.

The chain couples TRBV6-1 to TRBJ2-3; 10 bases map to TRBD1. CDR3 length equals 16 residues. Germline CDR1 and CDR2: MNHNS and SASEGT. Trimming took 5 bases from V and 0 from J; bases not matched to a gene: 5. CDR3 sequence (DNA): TGTGCCAGCAGTCCAGGACAGGGGGTGAGCACAGATACGCAGTATTTT. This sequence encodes CASSPGQGVSTDTQYF.

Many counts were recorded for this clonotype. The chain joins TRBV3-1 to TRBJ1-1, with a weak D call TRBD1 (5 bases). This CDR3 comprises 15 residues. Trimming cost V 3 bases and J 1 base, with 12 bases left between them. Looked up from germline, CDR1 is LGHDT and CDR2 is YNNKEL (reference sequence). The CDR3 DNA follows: TGTGCCAGCAGCCAGGTTAGTGGGACGAACACTGAAGCTTTCTTT. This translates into CASSQVSGTNTEAFF. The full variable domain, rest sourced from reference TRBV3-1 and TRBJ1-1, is DTAVSQTPKYLVTQMGNDKSIKCEQNLGHDTMYWYKQDSKKFLKIMFSYNNKELIINETVPNRFSPKSPDKAHLNLHINSLELGDSAVYFCASSQVSGTNTEAFFGQGTRLTVV.

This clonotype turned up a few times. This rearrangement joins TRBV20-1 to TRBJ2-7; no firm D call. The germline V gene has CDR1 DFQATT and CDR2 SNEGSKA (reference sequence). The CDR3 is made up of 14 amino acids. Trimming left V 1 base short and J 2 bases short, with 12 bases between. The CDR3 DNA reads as TGCAGTGCTAGAGGGGCATCCGACACCTACGAGCAGTACTTC. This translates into CSARGASDTYEQYF.

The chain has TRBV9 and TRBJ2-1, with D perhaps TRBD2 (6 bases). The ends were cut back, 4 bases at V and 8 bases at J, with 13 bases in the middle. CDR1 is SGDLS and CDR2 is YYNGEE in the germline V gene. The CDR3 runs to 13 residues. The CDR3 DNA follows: TGTGCCAGCAGCCCCCGTTGGGGGGATGAGCAGTTCTTC. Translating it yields CASSPRWGDEQFF.

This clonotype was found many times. The CDR3 coding sequence is TGTGCCAGCTCAGCCCGGAGGGAAGAGCAGTACTTC. Residues: CASSARREEQYF. The V gene is TRBV18, the J gene TRBJ2-7, with D possibly TRBD2 on 6 matching bases. This CDR3 has 12 amino acids. V lost 5 bases, J lost 7 bases, and 12 bases lay in between. Germline CDR1 and CDR2: KGHSH and LQKENI.

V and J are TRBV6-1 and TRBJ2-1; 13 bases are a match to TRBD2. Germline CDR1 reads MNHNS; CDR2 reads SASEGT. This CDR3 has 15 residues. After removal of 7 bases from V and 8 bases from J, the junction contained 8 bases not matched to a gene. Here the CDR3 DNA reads TGTGCCAGCATTTTACTAGCGGGAGGGTCGTATGAGCAGTTCTTC. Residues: CASILLAGGSYEQFF.